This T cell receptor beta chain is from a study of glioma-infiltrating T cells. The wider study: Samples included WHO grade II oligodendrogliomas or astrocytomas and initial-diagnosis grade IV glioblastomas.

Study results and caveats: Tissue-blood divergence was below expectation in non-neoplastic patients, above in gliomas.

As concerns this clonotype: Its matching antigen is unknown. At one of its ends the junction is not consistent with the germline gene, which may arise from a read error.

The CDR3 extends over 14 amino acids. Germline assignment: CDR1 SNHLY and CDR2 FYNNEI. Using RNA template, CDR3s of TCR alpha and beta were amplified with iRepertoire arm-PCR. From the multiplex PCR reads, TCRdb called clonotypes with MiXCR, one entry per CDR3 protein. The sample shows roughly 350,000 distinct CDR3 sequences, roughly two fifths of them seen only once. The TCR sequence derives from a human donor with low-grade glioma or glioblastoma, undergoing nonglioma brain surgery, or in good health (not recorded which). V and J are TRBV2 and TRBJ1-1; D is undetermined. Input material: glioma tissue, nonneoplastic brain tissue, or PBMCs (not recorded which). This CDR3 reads CAAVERGRQGNLIF. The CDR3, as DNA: TGTGCAGCAGTAGAGAGAGGAAGACAAGGAAATCTCATCTTT.